Below are 9 T cell receptor beta chains sequenced from a single sample in a study of T cell repertoires in cytomegalovirus infection. MiXCR, run by TCRdb on the reads, gives a single entry per CDR3 protein. The data contain some 600,000 distinct CDR3 sequences, 24% of them singletons. Sequencing was done on a sample of CD8+ T cells from PBMCs. The source of these receptors is a human donor in good health (CMV status not recorded). Some clones in this sample may be carry-over from other donors' samples.

V and J are TRBV29-1 and TRBJ2-7; no clear D gene. V lost 1 base to trimming and J lost 3 bases, with 10 bases between them. Germline loops: CDR1 SQVTM, CDR2 ANQGSEA. CDR3 length equals 13 residues. The CDR3 loop is CSVEGVDIYEQYF. CDR3 DNA: TGCAGCGTTGAAGGGGTAGATATCTACGAGCAGTACTTC.

The chain carries TRBV4-1 and TRBJ2-2; D may be TRBD2 (5 bases). Germline CDR1 and CDR2: MGHRA and YSYEKL. The V gene lost 0 bases and the J gene lost 6 bases, with 11 bases spanning the gap. The CDR3 is made up of 15 amino acids. CDR3 nucleotides: TGCGCCAGCAGCCAAGACGGGGTCGGGGCCGGGGAGCTGTTTTTT. Translating it yields CASSQDGVGAGELFF.

The rearrangement joins TRBV6-5 to TRBJ2-1; no definite D call. CDR3 length: 16 amino acids. Germline CDR1 reads MNHEY; CDR2 reads SVGAGI. V lost 6 bases, J lost 0 bases, and 15 bases lay in between. CDR3 DNA sequence: TGTGCCAGCAGAGACGCGTCTACGAGCTCCTACAATGAGCAGTTCTTC. It yields the protein CASRDASTSSYNEQFF.

The table lists this clonotype with a few counts. The chain recombines TRBV2 with TRBJ2-5; 8 nucleotides align to TRBD1. Germline V gene sequence: CDR1 SNHLY, CDR2 FYNNEI. The CDR3 runs to 14 residues. V gave up 4 bases and J gave up 5 bases; unmatched junction bases: 6. This chain's CDR3 is CASSGGRGLETQYF. The CDR3 coding sequence is TGTGCCAGCAGTGGTGGCAGGGGGCTGGAGACCCAGTACTTC. Full variable domain (outside the CDR3, taken from reference TRBV2 and TRBJ2-5): EPEVTQTPSHQVTQMGQEVILRCVPISNHLYFYWYRQILGQKVEFLVSFYNNEISEKSEIFDDQFSVERPDGSNFTLKIRSTKLEDSAMYFCASSGGRGLETQYFGPGTRLLVL.

This chain uses TRBV6-5 with TRBJ1-2, with 8 bases identical to TRBD1. The J segment lost 4 bases and the V segment lost 2 bases, leaving 6 bases of the junction unmatched. This CDR3 region has 15 residues. CDR1 and CDR2 (germline): MNHEY, SVGAGI. CDR3 coding DNA: TGTGCCAGCAGTTACCTGACAGGGGCAGGCTATGGCTACACCTTC. Translating gives CASSYLTGAGYGYTF.

This chain joins TRBV20-1 and TRBJ2-7; D call uncertain. The V and J ends lost 0 bases and 1 base respectively, with 10 bases between them. This CDR3 region has 14 residues. CDR1 DFQATT and CDR2 SNEGSKA come from the germline V gene (reference sequence). The CDR3 protein is CSARDQDGSYEQYV. CDR3 coding DNA: TGCAGTGCTAGAGATCAAGACGGGTCCTACGAGCAGTACGTC.

The chain recombines TRBV29-1 with TRBJ2-1; 10 nucleotides match TRBD1. This CDR3 contains 14 residues. The junction had 12 bases not matched to a gene; V was cut back by 7 bases and J by 9 bases. Per the germline V gene, CDR1 is SQVTM and CDR2 is ANQGSEA. The CDR3: CSGAGTGDVGEQFF. The CDR3 region has the DNA TGCAGCGGGGCGGGGACAGGGGACGTAGGTGAGCAGTTCTTC.

This clonotype has a count of ten or more. This chain uses TRBV2 with TRBJ1-5; maybe TRBD1 (6 bases). Germline values: CDR1 SNHLY, CDR2 FYNNEI. Trimming took 8 bases from V and 1 from J, leaving 15 bases between them. This CDR3 has 15 amino acids. CDR3 amino acids: CASSDRGGSNQPQHF. In DNA, the CDR3 is TGTGCCAGCTCCGATAGGGGGGGAAGCAATCAGCCCCAGCATTTT.

Concerning this clonotype itself: One end of the junction fails to match germline, which may point to a read error. This chain links TRBV14 with TRBJ2-1, with unresolved D. The V gene's germline CDR1 is SGHDN and CDR2 FVKESK. The CDR3 has 16 amino acids. CDR3 amino acids: CASSRRHLSSHNEQFF. For the CDR3, the DNA is TGTGCCAGCAGCCGCAGACACTTGAGCTCCCACAATGAGCAGTTCTTC.